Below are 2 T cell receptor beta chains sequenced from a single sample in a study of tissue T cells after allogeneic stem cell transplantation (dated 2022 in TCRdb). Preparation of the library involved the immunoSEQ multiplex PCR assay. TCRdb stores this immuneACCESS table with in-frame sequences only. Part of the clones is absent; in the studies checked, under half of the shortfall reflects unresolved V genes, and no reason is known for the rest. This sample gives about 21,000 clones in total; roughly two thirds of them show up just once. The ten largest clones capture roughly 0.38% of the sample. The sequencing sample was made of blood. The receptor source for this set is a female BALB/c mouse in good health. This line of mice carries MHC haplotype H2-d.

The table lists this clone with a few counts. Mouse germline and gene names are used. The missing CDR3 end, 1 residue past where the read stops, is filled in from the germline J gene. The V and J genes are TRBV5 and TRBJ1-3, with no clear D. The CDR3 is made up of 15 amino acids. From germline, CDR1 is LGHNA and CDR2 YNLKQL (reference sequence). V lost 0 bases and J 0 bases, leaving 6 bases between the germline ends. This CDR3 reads CASSQDSNSGNTLYF. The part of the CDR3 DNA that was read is TGTGCCAGCAGCCAAGACAGCAATTCTGGAAATACGCTCTAT.

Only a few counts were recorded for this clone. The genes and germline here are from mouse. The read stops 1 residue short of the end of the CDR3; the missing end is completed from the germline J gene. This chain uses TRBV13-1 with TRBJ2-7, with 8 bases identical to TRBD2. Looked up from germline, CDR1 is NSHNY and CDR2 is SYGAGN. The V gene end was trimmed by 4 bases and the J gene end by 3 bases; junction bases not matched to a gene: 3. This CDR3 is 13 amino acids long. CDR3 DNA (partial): TGTGCCAGCAGTCCGGGACTGGACTATGAACAGTAC. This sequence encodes CASSPGLDYEQY. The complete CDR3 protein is CASSPGLDYEQYF.